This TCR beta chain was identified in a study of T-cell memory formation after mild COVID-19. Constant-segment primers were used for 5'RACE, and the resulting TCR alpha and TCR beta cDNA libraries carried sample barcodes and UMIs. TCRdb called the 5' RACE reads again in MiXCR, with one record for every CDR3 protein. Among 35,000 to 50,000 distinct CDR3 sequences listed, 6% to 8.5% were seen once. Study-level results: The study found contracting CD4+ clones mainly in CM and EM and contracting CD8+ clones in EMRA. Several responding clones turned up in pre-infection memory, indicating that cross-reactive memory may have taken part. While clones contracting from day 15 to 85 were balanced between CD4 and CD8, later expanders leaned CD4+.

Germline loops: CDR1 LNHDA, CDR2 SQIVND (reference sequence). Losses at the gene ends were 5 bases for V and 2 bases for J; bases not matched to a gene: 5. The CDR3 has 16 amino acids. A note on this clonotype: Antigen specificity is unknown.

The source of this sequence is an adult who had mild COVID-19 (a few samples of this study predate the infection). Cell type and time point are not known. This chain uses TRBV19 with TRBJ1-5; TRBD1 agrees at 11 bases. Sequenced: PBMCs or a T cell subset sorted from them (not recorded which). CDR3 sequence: CASSPRTGGGNQPQHF. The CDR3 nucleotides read TGTGCCAGTAGTCCTCGGACAGGGGGCGGCAATCAGCCCCAGCATTTT. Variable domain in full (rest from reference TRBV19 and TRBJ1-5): DGGITQSPKYLFRKEGQNVTLSCEQNLNHDAMYWYRQDPGQGLRLIYYSQIVNDFQKGDIAEGYSVSREKKESFPLTVTSAQKNPTAFYLCASSPRTGGGNQPQHFGDGTRLSIL.